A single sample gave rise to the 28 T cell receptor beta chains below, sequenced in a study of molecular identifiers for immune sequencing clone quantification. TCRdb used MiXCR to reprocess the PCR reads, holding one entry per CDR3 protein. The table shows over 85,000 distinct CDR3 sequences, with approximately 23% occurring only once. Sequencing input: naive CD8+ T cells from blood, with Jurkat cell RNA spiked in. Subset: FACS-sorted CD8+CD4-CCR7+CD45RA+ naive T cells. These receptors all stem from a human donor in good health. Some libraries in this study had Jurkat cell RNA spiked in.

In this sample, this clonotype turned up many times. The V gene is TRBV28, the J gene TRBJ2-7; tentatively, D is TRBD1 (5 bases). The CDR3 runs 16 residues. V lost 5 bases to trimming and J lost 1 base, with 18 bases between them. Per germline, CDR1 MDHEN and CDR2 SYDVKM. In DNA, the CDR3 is TGTGCCAGCAGTCCCATTAGGGGTGCCGGTTCCTACGAGCAGTACTTC. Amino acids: CASSPIRGAGSYEQYF.

The CDR3 sequence: CASTTGTYTEAFF. The CDR3 DNA is TGTGCCAGTACGACCGGGACGTACACTGAAGCTTTCTTT. The chain carries TRBV19 and TRBJ1-1; TRBD1 is a possible D gene (5 bases). Trimming took off 7 bases at V and 3 bases at J, with 12 bases between the two ends. CDR3 length equals 13 residues. Germline values: CDR1 LNHDA, CDR2 SQIVND (reference sequence).

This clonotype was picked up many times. The CDR3 DNA sequence: TGTGCCATCAGTGAGAGTCGGGGGACAGATACGCAGTATTTT. As protein: CAISESRGTDTQYF. This chain connects TRBV10-3 to TRBJ2-3; D perhaps matches TRBD2 (6 bases). This CDR3 contains 14 residues. Trimming took 2 bases from V and 3 from J, leaving 9 bases between them. Germline lookup yields CDR1 ENHRY and CDR2 SYGVKD.

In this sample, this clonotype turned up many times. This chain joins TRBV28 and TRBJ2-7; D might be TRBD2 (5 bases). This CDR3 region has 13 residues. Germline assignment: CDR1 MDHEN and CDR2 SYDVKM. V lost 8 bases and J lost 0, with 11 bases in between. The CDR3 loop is CASSGGPSYEQYF. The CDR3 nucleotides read TGTGCCAGCTCGGGCGGGCCCTCCTACGAGCAGTACTTC.

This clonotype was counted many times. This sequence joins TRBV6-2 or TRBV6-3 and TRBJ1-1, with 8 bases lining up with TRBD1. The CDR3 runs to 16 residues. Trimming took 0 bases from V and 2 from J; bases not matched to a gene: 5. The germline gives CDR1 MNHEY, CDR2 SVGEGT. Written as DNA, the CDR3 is TGTGCCAGCAGTTACTCCGAGGGACAGGCTAACACTGAAGCTTTCTTT. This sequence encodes CASSYSEGQANTEAFF.

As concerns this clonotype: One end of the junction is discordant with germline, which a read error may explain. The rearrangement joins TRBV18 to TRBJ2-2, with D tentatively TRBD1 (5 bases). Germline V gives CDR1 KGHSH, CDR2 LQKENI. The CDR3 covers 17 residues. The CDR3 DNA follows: TGTGCCAGCCCACCACGATTTGACAGTACGAACACCGGGGAGCTGTTTTTT. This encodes CASPPRFDSTNTGELFF. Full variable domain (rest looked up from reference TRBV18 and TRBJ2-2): NAGVMQNPRHLVRRRGQEARLRCSPMKGHSHVYWYRQLPEEGLKFMVYLQKENIIDESGMPKERFSAEFPKEGPSILRIQQVVRGDSAAYFCASPPRFDSTNTGELFFGEGSRLTVL.

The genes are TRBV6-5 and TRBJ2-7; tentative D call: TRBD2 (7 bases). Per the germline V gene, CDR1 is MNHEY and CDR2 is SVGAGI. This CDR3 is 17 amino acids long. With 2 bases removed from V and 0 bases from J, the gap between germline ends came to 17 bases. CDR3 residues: CASSYLQLGGASYEQYF. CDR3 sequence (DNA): TGTGCCAGCAGTTACCTCCAGTTAGGGGGGGCCTCCTACGAGCAGTACTTC.

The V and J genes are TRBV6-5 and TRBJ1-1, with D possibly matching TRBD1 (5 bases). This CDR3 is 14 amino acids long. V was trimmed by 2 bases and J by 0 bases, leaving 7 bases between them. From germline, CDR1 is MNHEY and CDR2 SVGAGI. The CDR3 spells CASSYGTMNTEAFF. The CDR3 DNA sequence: TGTGCCAGCAGTTACGGGACCATGAACACTGAAGCTTTCTTT.

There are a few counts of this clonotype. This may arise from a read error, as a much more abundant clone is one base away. The CDR3 here is CASSPGRIPTDTQYF. The CDR3 nucleotides read TGTGCCAGCAGCCCGGGACGGATCCCCACAGATACGCAGTATTTT. The chain is built from TRBV11-2 and TRBJ2-3; D may correspond to TRBD1 or TRBD2 (5 bases each). This CDR3 has 15 amino acids. Deletions cut 5 bases from V and 2 bases from J, with 14 bases between. Germline V gives CDR1 SGHAT, CDR2 FQNNGV.

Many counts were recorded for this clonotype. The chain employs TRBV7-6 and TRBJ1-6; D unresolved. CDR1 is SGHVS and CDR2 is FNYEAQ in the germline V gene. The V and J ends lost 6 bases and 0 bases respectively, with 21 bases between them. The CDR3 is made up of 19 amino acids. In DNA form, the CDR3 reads TGTGCCAGCAGTCCGCGGGCACAGTCTGTGAGCTCCTATAATTCACCCCTCCACTTT. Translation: CASSPRAQSVSSYNSPLHF.

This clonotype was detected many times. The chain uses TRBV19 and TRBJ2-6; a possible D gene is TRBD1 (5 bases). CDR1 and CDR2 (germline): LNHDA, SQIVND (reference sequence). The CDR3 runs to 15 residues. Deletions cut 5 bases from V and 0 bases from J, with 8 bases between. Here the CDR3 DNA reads TGTGCCAGTAGTGGGGCCGACTCTGGGGCCAACGTCCTGACTTTC. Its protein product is CASSGADSGANVLTF.

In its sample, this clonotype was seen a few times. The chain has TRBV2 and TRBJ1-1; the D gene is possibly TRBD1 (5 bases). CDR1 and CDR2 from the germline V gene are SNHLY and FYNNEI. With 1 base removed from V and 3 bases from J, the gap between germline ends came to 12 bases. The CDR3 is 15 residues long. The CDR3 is CASSEVGGIDTEAFF. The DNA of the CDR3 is TGTGCCAGCAGTGAAGTCGGGGGTATCGACACTGAAGCTTTCTTT.

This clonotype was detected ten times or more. The DNA of the CDR3 is TGTGCCAGCAGCTTAATTCTCGGTCCAGATACGCAGTATTTT. Translating gives CASSLILGPDTQYF. The chain is built from TRBV7-9 and TRBJ2-3; D call uncertain. This CDR3 comprises 14 residues. Germline-derived CDR1 and CDR2 are SEHNR and FQNEAQ (reference sequence). Trimming stripped 2 bases from V and 4 bases from J, with 10 bases between.

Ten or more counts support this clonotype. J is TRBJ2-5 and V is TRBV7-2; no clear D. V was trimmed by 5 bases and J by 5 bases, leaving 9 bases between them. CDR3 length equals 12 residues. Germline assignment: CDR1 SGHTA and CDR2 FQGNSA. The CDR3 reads CASSRPAETQYF. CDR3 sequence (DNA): TGTGCCAGCAGCCGCCCGGCTGAGACCCAGTACTTC.

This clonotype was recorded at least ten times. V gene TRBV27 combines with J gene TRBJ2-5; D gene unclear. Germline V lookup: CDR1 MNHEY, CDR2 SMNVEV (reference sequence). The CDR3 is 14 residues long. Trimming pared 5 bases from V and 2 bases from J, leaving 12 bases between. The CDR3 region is CASSTGPGQETQYF. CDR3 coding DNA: TGTGCCAGCAGTACGGGTCCTGGGCAAGAGACCCAGTACTTC.

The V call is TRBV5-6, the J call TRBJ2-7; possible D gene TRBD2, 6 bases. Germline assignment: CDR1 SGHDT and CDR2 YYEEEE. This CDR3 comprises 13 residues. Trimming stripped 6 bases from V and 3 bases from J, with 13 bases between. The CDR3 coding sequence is TGTGCCAGCAACCTCGTGGGGGGCTACGAGCAGTACTTC. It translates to CASNLVGGYEQYF.

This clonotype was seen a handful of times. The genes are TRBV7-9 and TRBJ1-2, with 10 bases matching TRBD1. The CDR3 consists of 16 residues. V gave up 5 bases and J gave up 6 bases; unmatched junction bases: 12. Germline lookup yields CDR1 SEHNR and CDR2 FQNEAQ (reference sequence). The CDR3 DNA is TGTGCCAGCAGCCTGGTGATGAGACAGGGGGCGGATGGCTACACCTTC. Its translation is CASSLVMRQGADGYTF.

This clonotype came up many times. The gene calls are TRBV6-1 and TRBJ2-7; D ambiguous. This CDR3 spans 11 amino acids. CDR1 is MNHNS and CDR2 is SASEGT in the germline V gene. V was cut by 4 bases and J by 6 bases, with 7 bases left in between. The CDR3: CASSVFIEQYF. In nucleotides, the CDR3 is TGTGCCAGCAGTGTTTTCATCGAGCAGTACTTC.

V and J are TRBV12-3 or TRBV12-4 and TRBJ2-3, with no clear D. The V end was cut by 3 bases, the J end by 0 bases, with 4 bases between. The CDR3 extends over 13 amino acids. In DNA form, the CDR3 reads TGTGCCAGCAGTTTCATAAGCACAGATACGCAGTATTTT. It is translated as CASSFISTDTQYF.

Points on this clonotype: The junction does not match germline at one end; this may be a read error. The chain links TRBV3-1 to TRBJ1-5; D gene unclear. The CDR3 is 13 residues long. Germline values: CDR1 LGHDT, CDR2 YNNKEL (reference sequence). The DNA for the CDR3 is TGTGCCAGCAGCCAGAAACTCAATCGGCCCCAGCATTTT. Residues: CASSQKLNRPQHF.

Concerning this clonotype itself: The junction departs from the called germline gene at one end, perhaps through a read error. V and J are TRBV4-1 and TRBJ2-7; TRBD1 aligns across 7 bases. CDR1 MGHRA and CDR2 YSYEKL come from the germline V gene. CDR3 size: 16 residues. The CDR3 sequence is CASSQVHRGRSYEQCF. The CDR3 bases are TGCGCCAGCAGCCAAGTTCACAGGGGCCGATCCTACGAGCAGTGCTTC.

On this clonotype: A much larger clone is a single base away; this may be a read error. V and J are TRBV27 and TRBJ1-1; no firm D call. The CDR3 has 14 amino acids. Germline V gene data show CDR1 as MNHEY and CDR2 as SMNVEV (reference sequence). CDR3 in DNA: TGTGCCAGCAGGTTCGCCGGACTGAACACTGAAGCTTTGTTT. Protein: CASRFAGLNTEALF.

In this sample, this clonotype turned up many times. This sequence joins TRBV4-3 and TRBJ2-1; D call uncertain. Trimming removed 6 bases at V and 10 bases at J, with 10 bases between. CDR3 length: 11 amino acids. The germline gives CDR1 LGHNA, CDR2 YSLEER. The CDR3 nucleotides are TGCGCCAGCAGGAACGTCGGGGAGCAGTTCTTC. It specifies CASRNVGEQFF.

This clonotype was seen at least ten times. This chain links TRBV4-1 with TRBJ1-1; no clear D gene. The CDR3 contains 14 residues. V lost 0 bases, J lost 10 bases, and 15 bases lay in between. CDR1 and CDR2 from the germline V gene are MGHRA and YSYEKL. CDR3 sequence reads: CASSQDAHTGGAFF. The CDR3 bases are TGCGCCAGCAGCCAAGATGCACACACCGGTGGAGCTTTCTTT.

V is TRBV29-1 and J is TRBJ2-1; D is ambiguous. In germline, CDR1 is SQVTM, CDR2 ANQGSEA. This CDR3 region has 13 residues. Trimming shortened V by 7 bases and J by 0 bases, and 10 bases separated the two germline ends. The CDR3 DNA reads TGCAGCGCCGGAGAGATCTCCTACAATGAGCAGTTCTTC. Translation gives CSAGEISYNEQFF.

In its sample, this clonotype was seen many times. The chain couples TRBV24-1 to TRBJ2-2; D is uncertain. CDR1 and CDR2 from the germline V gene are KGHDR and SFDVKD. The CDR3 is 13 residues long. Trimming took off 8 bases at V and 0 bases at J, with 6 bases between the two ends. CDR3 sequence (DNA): TGTGCCACCATGCTCGCGAACACCGGGGAGCTGTTTTTT. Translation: CATMLANTGELFF.

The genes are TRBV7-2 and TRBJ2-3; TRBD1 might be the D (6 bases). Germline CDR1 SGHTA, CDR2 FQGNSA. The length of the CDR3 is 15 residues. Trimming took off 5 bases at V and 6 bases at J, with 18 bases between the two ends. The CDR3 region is CASSPPWDNPDTQYF. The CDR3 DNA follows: TGTGCCAGCAGCCCCCCCTGGGACAACCCGGATACGCAGTATTTT.

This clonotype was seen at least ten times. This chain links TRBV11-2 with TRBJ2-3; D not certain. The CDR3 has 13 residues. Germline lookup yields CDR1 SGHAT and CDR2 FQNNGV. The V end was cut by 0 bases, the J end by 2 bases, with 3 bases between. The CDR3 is CASSLEVTDTQYF. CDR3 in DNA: TGTGCCAGCAGCTTAGAGGTCACAGATACGCAGTATTTT. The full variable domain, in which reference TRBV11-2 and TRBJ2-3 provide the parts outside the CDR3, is EAGVAQSPRYKIIEKRQSVAFWCNPISGHATLYWYQQILGQGPKLLIQFQNNGVVDDSQLPKDRFSAERLKGVDSTLKIQPAKLEDSAVYLCASSLEVTDTQYFGPGTRLTVL.